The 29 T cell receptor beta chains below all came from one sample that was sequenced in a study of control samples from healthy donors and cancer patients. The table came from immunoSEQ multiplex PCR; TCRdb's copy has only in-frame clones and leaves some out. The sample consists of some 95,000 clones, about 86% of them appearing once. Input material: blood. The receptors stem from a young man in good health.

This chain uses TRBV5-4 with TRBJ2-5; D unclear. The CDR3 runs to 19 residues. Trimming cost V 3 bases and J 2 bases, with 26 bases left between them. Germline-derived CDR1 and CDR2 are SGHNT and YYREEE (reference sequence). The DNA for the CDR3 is TGTGCCAGCAGCTCCGGGTCTCTGGTAGCCCAGACACAACAAGAGACCCAGTACTTC. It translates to CASSSGSLVAQTQQETQYF. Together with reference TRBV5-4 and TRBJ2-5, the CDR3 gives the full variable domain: ETGVTQSPTHLIKTRGQQVTLRCSSQSGHNTVSWYQQALGQGPQFIFQYYREEENGRGNFPPRFSGLQFPNYSSELNVNALELDDSALYLCASSSGSLVAQTQQETQYFGPGTRLLVL.

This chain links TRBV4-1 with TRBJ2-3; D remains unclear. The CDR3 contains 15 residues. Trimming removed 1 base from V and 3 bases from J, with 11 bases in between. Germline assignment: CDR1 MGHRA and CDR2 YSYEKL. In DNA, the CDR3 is TGCGCCAGCAGCCAAGGCCGGCGCCCGACAGATACGCAGTATTTT. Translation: CASSQGRRPTDTQYF.

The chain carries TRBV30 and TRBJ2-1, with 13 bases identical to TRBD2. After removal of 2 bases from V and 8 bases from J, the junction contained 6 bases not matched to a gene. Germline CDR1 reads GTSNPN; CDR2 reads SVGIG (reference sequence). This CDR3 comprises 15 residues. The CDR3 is CAWSSPGLAGYEQFF. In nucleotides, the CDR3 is TGTGCCTGGAGTTCTCCGGGACTAGCGGGGTATGAGCAGTTCTTC.

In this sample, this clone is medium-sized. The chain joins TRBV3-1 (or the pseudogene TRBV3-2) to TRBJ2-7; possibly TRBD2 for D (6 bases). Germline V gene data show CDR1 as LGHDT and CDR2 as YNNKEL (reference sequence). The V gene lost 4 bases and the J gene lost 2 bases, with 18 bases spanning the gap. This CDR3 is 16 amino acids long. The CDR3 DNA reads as TGTGCCAGCAGCCGGCACTGGGGGGATTCCCCCTACGAGCAGTACTTC. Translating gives CASSRHWGDSPYEQYF.

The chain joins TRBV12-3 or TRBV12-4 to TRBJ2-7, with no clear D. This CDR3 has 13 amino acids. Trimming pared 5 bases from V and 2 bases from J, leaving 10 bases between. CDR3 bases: TGTGCCAGCAGTCCCCCAATGGCCTACGAGCAGTACTTC. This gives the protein CASSPPMAYEQYF.

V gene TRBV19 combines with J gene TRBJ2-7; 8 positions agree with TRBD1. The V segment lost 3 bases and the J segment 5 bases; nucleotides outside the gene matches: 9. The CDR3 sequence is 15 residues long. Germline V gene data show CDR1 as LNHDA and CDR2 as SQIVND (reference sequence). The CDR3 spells CASSIGWQGANEQYF. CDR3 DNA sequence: TGTGCCAGTAGTATCGGTTGGCAGGGGGCGAACGAGCAGTACTTC.

CDR3 in amino acids: CASSLYGQAFNYGYTF. The CDR3 bases are TGCGCCAGCAGCTTGTACGGACAGGCTTTTAACTATGGCTACACCTTC. The chain combines TRBV5-1 with TRBJ1-2, with TRBD1 matching 7 bases. The CDR3 contains 16 residues. V dropped 1 base and J dropped 1; count of bases not matched to a gene: 7. Per the germline V gene, CDR1 is SGHRS and CDR2 is YFSETQ.

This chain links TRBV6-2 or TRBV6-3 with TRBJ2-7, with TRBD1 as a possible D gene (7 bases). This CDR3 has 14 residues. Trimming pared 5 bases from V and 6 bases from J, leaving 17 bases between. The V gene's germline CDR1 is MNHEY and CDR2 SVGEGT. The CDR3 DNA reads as TGTGCCAGCAGTGATCAGGGGGGTACGATCGAGCAGTACTTC. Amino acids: CASSDQGGTIEQYF.

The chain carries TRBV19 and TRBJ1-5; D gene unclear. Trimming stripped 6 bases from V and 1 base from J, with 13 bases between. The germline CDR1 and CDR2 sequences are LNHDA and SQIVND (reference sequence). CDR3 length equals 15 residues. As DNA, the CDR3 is TGTGCCAGTAGGAACCAAGACAAAAGCAATCAGCCCCAGCATTTT. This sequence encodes CASRNQDKSNQPQHF.

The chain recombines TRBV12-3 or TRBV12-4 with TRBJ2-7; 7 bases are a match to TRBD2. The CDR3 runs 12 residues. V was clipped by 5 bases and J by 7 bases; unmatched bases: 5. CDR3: CASSLERGEQYF. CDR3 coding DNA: TGTGCCAGCAGTCTTGAGCGGGGAGAGCAGTACTTC.

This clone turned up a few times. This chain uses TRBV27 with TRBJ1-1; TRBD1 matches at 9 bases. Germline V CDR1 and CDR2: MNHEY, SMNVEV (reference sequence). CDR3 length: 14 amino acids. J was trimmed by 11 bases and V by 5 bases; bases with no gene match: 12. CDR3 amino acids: CASSVYGTGNGAFF. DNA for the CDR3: TGTGCCAGCAGTGTATATGGGACAGGGAATGGGGCTTTCTTT.

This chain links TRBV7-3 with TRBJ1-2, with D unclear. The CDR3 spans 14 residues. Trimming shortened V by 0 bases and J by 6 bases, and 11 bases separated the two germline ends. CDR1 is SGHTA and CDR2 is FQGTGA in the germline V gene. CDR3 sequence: CASSLTSRSDGYTF. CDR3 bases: TGTGCCAGCAGCTTAACATCAAGGAGTGATGGCTACACCTTC. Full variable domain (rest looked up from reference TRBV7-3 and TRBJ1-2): GAGVSQTPSNKVTEKGKYVELRCDPISGHTALYWYRQSLGQGPEFLIYFQGTGAADDSGLPNDRFFAVRPEGSVSTLKIQRTERGDSAVYLCASSLTSRSDGYTFGSGTRLTVV.

CDR3 region: CASSFGQGFYGYTF. In nucleotides, the CDR3 is TGTGCCAGCAGCTTCGGACAGGGGTTCTATGGCTACACCTTC. The chain links TRBV5-6 to TRBJ1-2, with TRBD1 matching 9 bases. Germline V gene sequence: CDR1 SGHDT, CDR2 YYEEEE. The CDR3 covers 14 residues. V dropped 2 bases and J dropped 4; count of bases not matched to a gene: 3.

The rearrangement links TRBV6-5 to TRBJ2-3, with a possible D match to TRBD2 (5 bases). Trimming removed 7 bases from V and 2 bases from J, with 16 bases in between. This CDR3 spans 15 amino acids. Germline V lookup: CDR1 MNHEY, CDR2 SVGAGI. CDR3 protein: CASKGWWGDTDTQYF. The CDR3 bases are TGTGCCAGCAAAGGTTGGTGGGGAGACACAGATACGCAGTATTTT.

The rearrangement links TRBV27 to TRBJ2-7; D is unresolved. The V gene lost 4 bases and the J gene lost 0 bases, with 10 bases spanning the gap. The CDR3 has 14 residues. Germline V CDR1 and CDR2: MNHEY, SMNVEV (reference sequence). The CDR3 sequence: CASSSYVSSYEQYF. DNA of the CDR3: TGTGCCAGCAGTTCCTATGTTAGCTCCTACGAGCAGTACTTC.

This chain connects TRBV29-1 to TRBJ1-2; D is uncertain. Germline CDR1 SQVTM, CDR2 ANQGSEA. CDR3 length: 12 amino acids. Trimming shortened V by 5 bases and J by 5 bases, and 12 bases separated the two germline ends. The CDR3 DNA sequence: TGCAGCGTTTACAAAGACCCATATGGCTACACCTTC. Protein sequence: CSVYKDPYGYTF.

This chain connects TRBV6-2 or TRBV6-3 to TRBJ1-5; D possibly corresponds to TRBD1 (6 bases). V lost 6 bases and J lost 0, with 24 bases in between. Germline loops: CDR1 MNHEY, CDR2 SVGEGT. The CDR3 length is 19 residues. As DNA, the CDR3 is TGTGCCAGCAGCCCTACCACCGGGACACAGAGTCATAGCAATCAGCCCCAGCATTTT. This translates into CASSPTTGTQSHSNQPQHF.

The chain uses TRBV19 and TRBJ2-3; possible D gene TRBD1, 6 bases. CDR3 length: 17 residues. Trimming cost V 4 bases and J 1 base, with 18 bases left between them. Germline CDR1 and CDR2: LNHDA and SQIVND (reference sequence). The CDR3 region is CASSNLRDTQGTDTQYF. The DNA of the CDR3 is TGTGCCAGTAGTAACCTCCGGGACACCCAAGGCACAGATACGCAGTATTTT.

CDR3 coding DNA: TGTGCCAGCAGCACTACCGGGACAGTGAATCAGCCCCAGCATTTT. The encoded protein is CASSTTGTVNQPQHF. This rearrangement joins TRBV6-5 to TRBJ1-5; 7 positions agree with TRBD1. Unmatched junction bases numbered 9, after V lost 6 bases and J lost 4 bases. The CDR3 extends over 15 amino acids. Per germline, CDR1 MNHEY and CDR2 SVGAGI.

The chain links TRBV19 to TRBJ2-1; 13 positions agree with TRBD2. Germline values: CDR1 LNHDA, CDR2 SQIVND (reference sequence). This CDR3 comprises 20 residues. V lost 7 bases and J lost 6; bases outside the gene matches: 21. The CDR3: CASTPSMVVLAGGPVNEQFF. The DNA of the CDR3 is TGTGCCAGTACCCCGTCGATGGTTGTACTAGCGGGAGGGCCGGTCAATGAGCAGTTCTTC.

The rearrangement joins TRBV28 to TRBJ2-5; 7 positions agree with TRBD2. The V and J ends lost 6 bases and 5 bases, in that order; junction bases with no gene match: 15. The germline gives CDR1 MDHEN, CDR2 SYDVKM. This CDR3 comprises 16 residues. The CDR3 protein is CASRRLRETSGETQYF. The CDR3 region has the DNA TGTGCCAGCAGACGGTTGCGGGAGACCTCAGGGGAGACCCAGTACTTC. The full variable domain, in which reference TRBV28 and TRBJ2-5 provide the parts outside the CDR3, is DVKVTQSSRYLVKRTGEKVFLECVQDMDHENMFWYRQDPGLGLRLIYFSYDVKMKEKGDIPEGYSVSREKKERFSLILESASTNQTSMYLCASRRLRETSGETQYFGPGTRLLVL.

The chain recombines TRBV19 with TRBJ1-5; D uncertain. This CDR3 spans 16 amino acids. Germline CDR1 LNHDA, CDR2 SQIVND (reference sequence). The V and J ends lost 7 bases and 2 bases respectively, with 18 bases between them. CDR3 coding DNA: TGTGCCAGTAAGATTCGGGCTGCGGGTGGCAATCAGCCCCAGCATTTT. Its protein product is CASKIRAAGGNQPQHF.

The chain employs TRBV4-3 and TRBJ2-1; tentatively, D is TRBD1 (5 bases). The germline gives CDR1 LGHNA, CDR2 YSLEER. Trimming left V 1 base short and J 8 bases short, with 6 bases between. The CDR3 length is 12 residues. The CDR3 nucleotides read TGCGCCAGCAGCCAAGGGGGCCATGAGCAGTTCTTC. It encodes CASSQGGHEQFF.

CDR3 in DNA: TGTGCCAGCAGCGTAGAGGGGCAGGGCGATGGCTACACCTTC. It specifies CASSVEGQGDGYTF. This chain uses TRBV9 with TRBJ1-2, with D possibly TRBD1 on 5 matching bases. CDR1 is SGDLS and CDR2 is YYNGEE in the germline V gene. V shed 0 bases and J shed 6 bases, with 12 bases lying between them. CDR3 length: 14 amino acids.

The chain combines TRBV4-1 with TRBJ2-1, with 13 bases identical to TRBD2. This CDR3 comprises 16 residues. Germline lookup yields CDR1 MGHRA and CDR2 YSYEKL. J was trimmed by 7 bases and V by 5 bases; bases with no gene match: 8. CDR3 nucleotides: TGCGCCAGCAGCGACGGGACTAGCGGGATTCAGAATGAGCAGTTCTTC. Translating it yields CASSDGTSGIQNEQFF.

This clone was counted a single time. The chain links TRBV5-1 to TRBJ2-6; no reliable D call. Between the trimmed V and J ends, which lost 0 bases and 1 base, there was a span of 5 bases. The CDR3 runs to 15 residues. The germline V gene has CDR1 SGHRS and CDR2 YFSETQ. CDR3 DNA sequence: TGCGCCAGCAGCTTGGCGGGTTCTGGGGCCAACGTCCTGACTTTC. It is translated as CASSLAGSGANVLTF.

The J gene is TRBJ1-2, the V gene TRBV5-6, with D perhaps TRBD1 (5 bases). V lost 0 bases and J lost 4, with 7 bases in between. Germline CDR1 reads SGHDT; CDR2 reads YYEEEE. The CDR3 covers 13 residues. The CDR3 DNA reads TGTGCCAGCAGCTTGGTACAGGCCTATGGCTACACCTTC. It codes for CASSLVQAYGYTF.

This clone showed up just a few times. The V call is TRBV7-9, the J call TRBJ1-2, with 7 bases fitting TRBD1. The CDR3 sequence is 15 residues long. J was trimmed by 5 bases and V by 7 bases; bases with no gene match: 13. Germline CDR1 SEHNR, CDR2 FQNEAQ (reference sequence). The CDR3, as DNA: TGTGCCAGCACCTCAACCGGGACAGCGAGTTATGGCTACACCTTC. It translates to CASTSTGTASYGYTF.

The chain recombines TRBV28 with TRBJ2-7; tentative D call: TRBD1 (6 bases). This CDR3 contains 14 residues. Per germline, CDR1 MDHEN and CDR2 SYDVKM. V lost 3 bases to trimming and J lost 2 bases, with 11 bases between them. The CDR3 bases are TGTGCCAGCAGTTTCGGGACACTCCCCTACGAGCAGTACTTC. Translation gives CASSFGTLPYEQYF.